These 23 T cell receptor beta chains share one sample of origin, sequenced in a study of T cells in Graves' hyperthyroidism and ophthalmopathy. Amplification yielded TCR beta CDR3 regions, with RNA transcripts as the source. The HTBI primer set drove a first-round RT-PCR of the TCR CDR3. TCRdb re-called the multiplex PCR reads with MiXCR, one entry per CDR3 protein. This sample has roughly 510,000 distinct CDR3 sequences, with roughly 20% found just once. Sequenced input: blood. The receptors originated from a man between 18 and 29 years old with Graves' hyperthyroidism.

This clonotype occurred many times. The gene calls are TRBV20-1 and TRBJ2-5; 7 bases are a match to TRBD2. J gave up 5 bases and V 0 bases, and 6 bases lay outside the gene matches. The CDR3 runs 14 residues. Per the germline V gene, CDR1 is DFQATT and CDR2 is SNEGSKA (reference sequence). The CDR3 here is CSARDGLVGETQYF. The CDR3 DNA reads TGCAGTGCTAGAGACGGACTAGTAGGGGAGACCCAGTACTTC.

The rearrangement joins TRBV12-3 or TRBV12-4 to TRBJ2-7; D remains ambiguous. This CDR3 has 14 residues. Trimming shortened V by 6 bases and J by 0 bases, and 12 bases separated the two germline ends. CDR3 loop: CASRYEYSSYEQYF. Written as DNA, the CDR3 is TGTGCCAGCAGGTACGAATACAGCTCCTACGAGCAGTACTTC.

At least ten counts were recorded for this clonotype. The chain employs TRBV9 and TRBJ2-2, with unresolved D. This CDR3 comprises 13 residues. Trimming took off 0 bases at V and 7 bases at J, with 7 bases between the two ends. CDR1 and CDR2 from the germline V gene are SGDLS and YYNGEE. The CDR3 region is CASSVGEFGELFF. The DNA of the CDR3 is TGTGCCAGCAGCGTAGGAGAGTTCGGGGAGCTGTTTTTT.

Of note for this clonotype: The junction departs from germline at one end; a sequencing error may be responsible. The rearrangement uses TRBV12-3 or TRBV12-4 and TRBJ1-3, with D possibly matching TRBD1 (5 bases). The CDR3 is made up of 15 amino acids. The CDR3 sequence: CASSYGGIEANTMYF. The CDR3, as DNA: TGTGCCAGCAGTTACGGGGGAATTGAAGCGAACACCATGTATTTT.

The chain links TRBV6-1 to TRBJ2-7; 8 bases are shared with TRBD1. This CDR3 is 14 amino acids long. J gave up 4 bases and V 7 bases, and 9 bases lay outside the gene matches. Germline lookup yields CDR1 MNHNS and CDR2 SASEGT. The CDR3 DNA sequence: TGTGCCAGCAACCCCGGCAGGGGGCGTTACGAGCAGTACTTC. Amino acids: CASNPGRGRYEQYF.

To note about this clonotype: This may arise from a read error, as a much more abundant clone is one base away. The J gene is TRBJ2-5, the V gene TRBV12-3 or TRBV12-4; tentatively, D is TRBD1 (6 bases). The CDR3 totals 11 residues. This chain's CDR3 is CAILQGEIQYF. DNA for the CDR3: TGTGCCATCTTACAGGGCGAGATCCAGTACTTC.

This clonotype came up many times. The V call is TRBV6-5, the J call TRBJ2-5, with 12 positions matching TRBD1. Germline CDR1 is MNHEY and CDR2 is SVGAGI. The CDR3 consists of 17 residues. The V gene end was trimmed by 2 bases and the J gene end by 4 bases; junction bases not matched to a gene: 8. The CDR3 region is CASSYRLRDRGRETQYF. DNA of the CDR3: TGTGCCAGCAGTTACCGCCTCCGGGACAGGGGGCGAGAGACCCAGTACTTC.

Comment on this clonotype: A much larger clone is a single base away; this may be a read error. CDR3 bases: TGTGCCAGCAGTTACTCGGAGCTGCGGGAGACCAAGTACTTC. It yields the protein CASSYSELRETKYF. The chain couples TRBV6-5 to TRBJ2-5, with TRBD2 identical over 7 bases. Germline V gene lookup returns CDR1 MNHEY and CDR2 SVGAGI. CDR3 size: 14 residues.

This clonotype was counted between two and nine times. The J gene is TRBJ2-4, the V gene TRBV19; no firm D call. Germline V gives CDR1 LNHDA, CDR2 SQIVND (reference sequence). The CDR3 consists of 10 residues. V was pared by 7 bases and J by 6 bases, with 4 bases between. This chain's CDR3 is CASMGNIQYF. DNA of the CDR3: TGTGCCAGTATGGGAAACATTCAGTACTTC.

The V gene is TRBV19, the J gene TRBJ1-6, with a possible D match to TRBD1 (6 bases). This CDR3 contains 14 residues. V was shortened by 8 bases and J by 8 bases, with 16 bases between the two germline ends. Germline V gene sequence: CDR1 LNHDA, CDR2 SQIVND (reference sequence). This chain's CDR3 is CASDIGRGHSPLHF. The CDR3 nucleotides are TGTGCCAGTGATATAGGCAGGGGACATTCACCCCTCCACTTT.

The chain links TRBV6-1 to TRBJ2-2; D ambiguous. The V end lost 7 bases, the J end lost 5 bases, and 14 bases lay between the germline ends. The CDR3 totals 14 residues. Germline V lookup: CDR1 MNHNS, CDR2 SASEGT. The CDR3 coding sequence is TGTGCCAGCACTGCGGAACCTACAACCGGGGAGCTGTTTTTT. This encodes CASTAEPTTGELFF.

A few counts support this clonotype. The chain carries TRBV29-1 and TRBJ2-7; D might be TRBD2 (6 bases). Trimming removed 5 bases from V and 2 bases from J, with 13 bases in between. The CDR3 is made up of 13 amino acids. CDR1 and CDR2 from the germline V gene are SQVTM and ANQGSEA. CDR3 coding DNA: TGCAGCGTTTCAGGGACTCTAACCTACGAGCAGTACTTC. Encoded protein: CSVSGTLTYEQYF.

This clonotype was seen a handful of times. The chain recombines TRBV9 with TRBJ2-7; tentative D call: TRBD2 (6 bases). The V gene lost 0 bases and the J gene lost 7 bases, with 20 bases spanning the gap. Germline V gene sequence: CDR1 SGDLS, CDR2 YYNGEE. This CDR3 is 16 amino acids long. This CDR3 reads CASSVGALRVGGEQYF. The CDR3 bases are TGTGCCAGCAGCGTAGGAGCCCTCCGGGTGGGGGGTGAGCAGTACTTC.

This clonotype appeared many times. The CDR3 DNA sequence: TGTGCCAGCAGTTTAACAGGGGGCATAAACACTGAAGCTTTCTTT. This codes for CASSLTGGINTEAFF. This chain uses TRBV12-3 or TRBV12-4 with TRBJ1-1, with TRBD1 identical over 9 bases. The CDR3 is 15 amino acids. Unmatched junction bases numbered 3, after V lost 2 bases and J lost 2 bases.

This clonotype has only a few counts. This chain connects TRBV3-1 to TRBJ2-2; 7 bases are shared with TRBD2. The germline CDR1 and CDR2 sequences are LGHDT and YNNKEL (reference sequence). V gave up 8 bases and J gave up 4 bases; unmatched junction bases: 13. This CDR3 has 16 residues. CDR3 residues: CASGTWREGSTGELFF. The CDR3 bases are TGTGCCAGCGGGACTTGGAGGGAGGGGAGCACCGGGGAGCTGTTTTTT.

This clonotype was seen a handful of times. The V call is TRBV18, the J call TRBJ1-4; 7 bases are a match to TRBD1. The CDR3 has 16 amino acids. Trimming cost V 5 bases and J 7 bases; bases outside gene matches: 13. Per germline, CDR1 KGHSH and CDR2 LQKENI. CDR3 loop: CASSTSDRVGGEKLFF. CDR3 bases: TGTGCCAGCTCAACCTCCGACAGGGTTGGGGGTGAAAAACTGTTTTTT.

This chain connects TRBV6-2 or TRBV6-3 to TRBJ2-2; tentatively, D is TRBD1 (5 bases). Germline assignment: CDR1 MNHEY and CDR2 SVGEGT. The ends were cut back, 0 bases at V and 6 bases at J, with 8 bases in the middle. The CDR3 has 14 residues. CDR3 amino acids: CASSYSAGSGELFF. In DNA form, the CDR3 reads TGTGCCAGCAGTTACTCCGCAGGGTCCGGGGAGCTGTTTTTT.

Turning to this clonotype: This may be a read error, as it is one base from a much larger clone. This sequence joins TRBV2 and TRBJ1-2; the D is unclear. V was trimmed by 6 bases and J by 4 bases, leaving 9 bases between them. CDR1 and CDR2 (germline): SNHLY, FYNNEI. CDR3 length: 12 residues. The CDR3 DNA is TGTGCCAGCAGCCGGTACCTCTATGGCTACACCTTC. Amino acid sequence: CASSRYLYGYTF.

This clonotype was counted many times. J is TRBJ1-1 and V is TRBV28; no reliable D call. In germline, CDR1 is MDHEN, CDR2 SYDVKM. The CDR3 loop spans 12 amino acids. V was trimmed by 3 bases and J by 7 bases, leaving 9 bases between them. This CDR3 is CASSFPWGEAFF. The CDR3 DNA is TGTGCCAGCAGTTTCCCATGGGGTGAAGCTTTCTTT.

This clonotype has at least ten counts. This chain connects TRBV7-8 to TRBJ1-3; possible D gene TRBD1, 5 bases. The V end was cut by 3 bases, the J end by 0 bases, with 15 bases between. Germline assignment: CDR1 SGHVS and CDR2 FQNEAQ. This CDR3 contains 17 residues. CDR3 in DNA: TGTGCCAGCAGCTTGGGTCGGGGCCCCCTCTCTGGAAACACCATATATTTT. Translated, it gives CASSLGRGPLSGNTIYF.

This clonotype was recorded many times. J is TRBJ1-2 and V is TRBV18; D is undetermined. This CDR3 has 14 amino acids. The V gene's germline CDR1 is KGHSH and CDR2 LQKENI. V lost 2 bases and J 4 bases, leaving 11 bases between the germline ends. In nucleotides, the CDR3 is TGTGCCAGCTCACCAGGAGCAGGCGGCTATGGCTACACCTTC. Residues: CASSPGAGGYGYTF.

The table lists this clonotype with many counts. The chain couples TRBV28 to TRBJ2-5, with D possibly TRBD2 on 5 matching bases. The CDR3 loop spans 17 amino acids. Germline loops: CDR1 MDHEN, CDR2 SYDVKM. V was trimmed by 3 bases and J by 5 bases, leaving 22 bases between them. CDR3 amino acids: CASSFRALAPVGETQYF. The CDR3 DNA is TGTGCCAGCAGTTTTCGCGCCCTAGCACCCGTAGGGGAGACCCAGTACTTC. Full variable domain (outside the CDR3, taken from reference TRBV28 and TRBJ2-5): DVKVTQSSRYLVKRTGEKVFLECVQDMDHENMFWYRQDPGLGLRLIYFSYDVKMKEKGDIPEGYSVSREKKERFSLILESASTNQTSMYLCASSFRALAPVGETQYFGPGTRLLVL.

This clonotype was seen only a few times. V usage is TRBV20-1 and J usage is TRBJ2-2, with D perhaps matching TRBD2 (6 bases). This CDR3 has 14 residues. The V gene lost 0 bases and the J gene lost 7 bases, with 12 bases spanning the gap. Germline CDR1 reads DFQATT; CDR2 reads SNEGSKA (reference sequence). The CDR3 spells CSAREGGAGGELFF. The CDR3 DNA sequence: TGCAGTGCTAGAGAGGGGGGAGCGGGCGGGGAGCTGTTTTTT.